The next 31 T cell receptor beta chains were all read from a single sample in a study of blood T cell repertoires in COVID-19. The protocol was immunoSEQ multiplex PCR, while the TCRdb copy is restricted to in-frame clones and leaves out a portion. Altogether about 180,000 clones are present, roughly nine tenths being singletons, with the ten largest covering 1.9%. What was sequenced was peripheral blood. Receptor source: a man between 18 and 35 years old who had recovered from COVID-19.

V and J are TRBV7-8 and TRBJ2-7; TRBD2 is a possible D gene (5 bases). The V gene lost 1 base and the J gene lost 4 bases, with 11 bases spanning the gap. The CDR3 has 14 amino acids. Germline lookup yields CDR1 SGHVS and CDR2 FQNEAQ. This CDR3 is CASSLVYGGYEQYF. DNA of the CDR3: TGTGCCAGCAGCTTAGTTTACGGAGGTTACGAGCAGTACTTC.

This sequence joins TRBV7-9 and TRBJ1-5; D gene uncertain. V lost 2 bases to trimming and J lost 7 bases, with 15 bases between them. The CDR3 has 15 amino acids. Looked up from germline, CDR1 is SEHNR and CDR2 is FQNEAQ (reference sequence). CDR3 coding DNA: TGTGCCAGCAGCTTATGGCCCCCCTCAAACCAGCCCCAGCATTTT. Residues: CASSLWPPSNQPQHF.

This clone was found a few times. The chain links TRBV28 to TRBJ1-5; 8 positions agree with TRBD1. Germline loops: CDR1 MDHEN, CDR2 SYDVKM. With V trimmed by 3 bases and J by 6 bases, 7 bases remained unmatched. The CDR3 length is 15 residues. Written as DNA, the CDR3 is TGTGCCAGCAGTTTGACAGGGGAGTTCTCTCAGCCCCAGCATTTT. Its translation is CASSLTGEFSQPQHF.

J is TRBJ1-1 and V is TRBV6-5, with a weak D call TRBD1 (5 bases). Germline V gene lookup returns CDR1 MNHEY and CDR2 SVGAGI. The CDR3 runs to 14 residues. Trimming removed 6 bases from V and 7 bases from J, with 18 bases in between. The CDR3 DNA is TGTGCCAGCAGCCGACTCCCGAGCGGGGGTGAAGCTTTCTTT. It yields the protein CASSRLPSGGEAFF.

The V gene is TRBV3-1 (or the pseudogene TRBV3-2), the J gene TRBJ2-1, with a weak D call TRBD2 (6 bases). The germline V gene encodes CDR1 LGHDT and CDR2 YNNKEL (reference sequence). Trimming stripped 4 bases from V and 8 bases from J, with 9 bases between. CDR3 length: 12 residues. DNA of the CDR3: TGTGCCAGCAGCCCTTCGGGGGATGAGCAGTTCTTC. This codes for CASSPSGDEQFF.

This chain uses TRBV7-2 with TRBJ1-1; D remains unclear. The V gene's germline CDR1 is SGHTA and CDR2 FQGNSA. Trimming left V 5 bases short and J 4 bases short, with 14 bases between. CDR3 size: 14 residues. The CDR3 nucleotides read TGTGCCAGCAGCGGCCGGGTAGCTGGCACTGAAGCTTTCTTT. Translating gives CASSGRVAGTEAFF.

V and J are TRBV11-2 and TRBJ2-5, with no clear D. The CDR3 is made up of 14 amino acids. Trimming took 5 bases from V and 5 from J, leaving 15 bases between them. Looked up from germline, CDR1 is SGHAT and CDR2 is FQNNGV. The CDR3 sequence: CASSPMFSMETQYF. CDR3 nucleotides: TGTGCCAGCAGCCCGATGTTCAGTATGGAGACCCAGTACTTC.

The chain employs TRBV19 and TRBJ2-1; maybe TRBD2 (7 bases). In germline, CDR1 is LNHDA, CDR2 SQIVND (reference sequence). The CDR3 runs 16 residues. V was trimmed by 4 bases and J by 5 bases, leaving 18 bases between them. The CDR3 region is CASSTRAGQIHNEQFF. The CDR3 bases are TGTGCCAGTAGTACGAGAGCGGGACAAATACACAATGAGCAGTTCTTC.

The CDR3 reads CASSQRGGGNEKLFF. The DNA of the CDR3 is TGCGCCAGCAGCCAACGGGGGGGCGGGAATGAAAAACTGTTTTTT. This chain uses TRBV4-3 with TRBJ1-4, with D maybe TRBD1 (6 bases). V shed 2 bases and J shed 5 bases, with 12 bases lying between them. Germline V gene lookup returns CDR1 LGHNA and CDR2 YSLEER. The CDR3 is made up of 15 amino acids.

The chain carries TRBV29-1 and TRBJ1-1; D ambiguous. Trimming took 1 base from V and 7 from J, leaving 4 bases between them. Looked up from germline, CDR1 is SQVTM and CDR2 is ANQGSEA. There are 10 residues in the CDR3. The CDR3, as DNA: TGCAGCGTTGAAGTCTATGAAGCTTTCTTT. Protein: CSVEVYEAFF.

This rearrangement joins TRBV6-6 to TRBJ2-2; maybe TRBD2 (6 bases). The V gene's germline CDR1 is MNHNY and CDR2 SVGAGI (reference sequence). The CDR3 is made up of 14 amino acids. Trimming took 5 bases from V and 3 from J, leaving 10 bases between them. The CDR3 reads CASSAGLYTGELFF. DNA of the CDR3: TGTGCCAGCAGTGCGGGACTCTACACCGGGGAGCTGTTTTTT.

The chain combines TRBV5-1 with TRBJ1-6, with 8 bases lining up with TRBD1. Trimming at V came to 7 bases and at J to 5 bases, leaving 2 bases not matched to a gene. The CDR3 consists of 13 residues. Germline values: CDR1 SGHRS, CDR2 YFSETQ. The CDR3 protein is CASRTGNNSPLHF. CDR3 sequence (DNA): TGCGCCAGCCGGACAGGGAATAATTCACCCCTCCACTTT.

The chain is built from TRBV7-8 and TRBJ2-7, with 9 nucleotides matching TRBD1. Per germline, CDR1 SGHVS and CDR2 FQNEAQ. J lost 1 base, V lost 6 bases, and 7 bases had no gene match. The CDR3 extends over 15 amino acids. CDR3 nucleotides: TGTGCCAGCAGTCGGCCGGGACAGGGTTCCTACGAGCAGTACTTC. Protein sequence: CASSRPGQGSYEQYF.

CDR3 DNA: TGTGCCAGCAGTTACTTGACTAGTAGTCCCTACTCTGGGGCCAACGTCCTGACTTTC. It translates to CASSYLTSSPYSGANVLTF. V usage is TRBV6-2 or TRBV6-3 and J usage is TRBJ2-6; TRBD2 might be the D (6 bases). Trimming pared 1 base from V and 0 bases from J, leaving 16 bases between. The V gene's germline CDR1 is MNHEY and CDR2 SVGEGT. This CDR3 contains 19 residues.

The chain links TRBV10-3 to TRBJ2-1, with TRBD2 matching 9 bases. The CDR3 is 16 amino acids. Per germline, CDR1 ENHRY and CDR2 SYGVKD. Germline trimming cut 0 bases from V and 6 bases from J; bases unmatched to any gene: 6. The CDR3 DNA reads TGTGCCATCAGTGAGTCCCGCGGGAGGGCCGGCAATGAGCAGTTCTTC. The encoded protein is CAISESRGRAGNEQFF.

The chain links TRBV5-1 to TRBJ2-7; 9 nucleotides align to TRBD1. The CDR3 has 15 amino acids. CDR1 and CDR2 from the germline V gene are SGHRS and YFSETQ. Losses at the gene ends were 4 bases for V and 9 bases for J; bases not matched to a gene: 14. Here the CDR3 reads CASSLLQQGAPPQYF. CDR3 DNA: TGCGCCAGCAGCCTTTTACAACAGGGGGCACCTCCGCAGTACTTC.

V and J are TRBV9 and TRBJ1-4; 11 bases agree with TRBD1. V lost 7 bases and J lost 7; bases outside the gene matches: 3. This CDR3 comprises 13 residues. Per germline, CDR1 SGDLS and CDR2 YYNGEE. DNA of the CDR3: TGTGCCAGCGGACAGGGGGCTTTTGAAAAACTGTTTTTT. Translated, it gives CASGQGAFEKLFF.

The chain links TRBV12-5 to TRBJ1-3, with no clear D. This CDR3 is 14 amino acids long. Trimming stripped 0 bases from V and 1 base from J, with 4 bases between. Per germline, CDR1 LGHNT and CDR2 FRNRAP. The CDR3: CASGLVASGNTIYF. CDR3 nucleotide sequence: TGTGCTAGTGGTTTGGTAGCATCTGGAAACACCATATATTTT.

This clone was observed a single time. This chain connects TRBV7-2 to TRBJ1-5, with a possible D match to TRBD1 (6 bases). Trimming pared 1 base from V and 2 bases from J, leaving 9 bases between. The germline CDR1 and CDR2 sequences are SGHTA and FQGNSA. The CDR3 covers 15 residues. The CDR3 nucleotides read TGTGCCAGCAGCTTAGGACAGGTTGGCAATCAGCCCCAGCATTTT. It encodes CASSLGQVGNQPQHF.

V and J are TRBV7-2 and TRBJ2-1, with 12 bases identical to TRBD2. V was pared by 1 base and J by 7 bases, with 8 bases of the junction left unmatched. This CDR3 is built from 17 residues. CDR1 is SGHTA, CDR2 FQGNSA, per germline. The CDR3 DNA reads TGTGCCAGCAGCTTAGGTCTGACTAGCGGGAGAACTAATGAGCAGTTCTTC. It yields the protein CASSLGLTSGRTNEQFF.

This chain connects TRBV5-6 to TRBJ2-7; 16 nucleotides align to TRBD2. The length of the CDR3 is 17 residues. V lost 0 bases, J lost 5 bases, and 5 bases stayed unmatched. Germline V gene lookup returns CDR1 SGHDT and CDR2 YYEEEE. CDR3 coding DNA: TGTGCCAGCAGCTTGGAGGGACTAGCGGGAGGGCCCAACGAGCAGTACTTC. It encodes CASSLEGLAGGPNEQYF.

J is TRBJ1-5 and V is TRBV27, with TRBD1 matching 7 bases. V lost 4 bases to trimming and J lost 6 bases; unmatched junction nucleotides: 6. The CDR3 runs to 14 residues. Germline V gives CDR1 MNHEY, CDR2 SMNVEV (reference sequence). CDR3 amino acids: CASSSGGHVQPQHF. For the CDR3, the DNA is TGTGCCAGCAGTTCAGGGGGGCATGTTCAGCCCCAGCATTTT.

The V gene is TRBV27, the J gene TRBJ2-4; a weak D match, TRBD2 (6 bases). Germline V gene lookup returns CDR1 MNHEY and CDR2 SMNVEV (reference sequence). CDR3 length equals 22 residues. V lost 3 bases to trimming and J lost 4 bases, with 34 bases between them. The CDR3 reads CASSLSGATLLRGSPGKNIQYF. CDR3 DNA: TGTGCCAGCAGTTTGAGTGGTGCAACACTCCTCCGGGGGTCACCGGGGAAAAACATTCAGTACTTC.

In its sample, this clone was seen once. The V gene is TRBV6-5, the J gene TRBJ1-1; maybe TRBD1 (5 bases). The CDR3 covers 14 residues. Germline loops: CDR1 MNHEY, CDR2 SVGAGI. V dropped 10 bases and J dropped 2 bases, with 17 bases sitting between them. CDR3 sequence (DNA): TGTGCCACCCAACGGGGGGTCCGAAACACTGAAGCTTTCTTT. Amino acid sequence: CATQRGVRNTEAFF.

V gene TRBV7-2 combines with J gene TRBJ1-6, with a weak D call TRBD1 (5 bases). V gave up 1 base and J gave up 3 bases, with 16 bases separating them. The length of the CDR3 is 18 residues. CDR1 is SGHTA and CDR2 is FQGNSA in the germline V gene. In DNA, the CDR3 is TGTGCCAGCAGCTTAGAAGGGGTGCGGGGGAACTATAATTCACCCCTCCACTTT. Translation: CASSLEGVRGNYNSPLHF.

The chain uses TRBV27 and TRBJ2-5, with a tentative D call TRBD1 (5 bases). This CDR3 region has 13 residues. V lost 5 bases to trimming and J lost 5 bases, with 12 bases between them. Germline V gene data show CDR1 as MNHEY and CDR2 as SMNVEV (reference sequence). This CDR3 reads CASSRTGPETQYF. Written as DNA, the CDR3 is TGTGCCAGCAGTCGAACAGGTCCGGAGACCCAGTACTTC.

V usage is TRBV9 and J usage is TRBJ2-3; the match to TRBD2 covers 12 bases. Unmatched junction bases numbered 5, after V lost 3 bases and J lost 6 bases. The CDR3 contains 15 residues. Germline V gene data show CDR1 as SGDLS and CDR2 as YYNGEE. CDR3 DNA: TGTGCCAGCAGCGCCCTAGCGGGAGGGCCTGATACGCAGTATTTT. It is translated as CASSALAGGPDTQYF.

The rearrangement uses TRBV28 and TRBJ2-5; 7 nucleotides line up with TRBD2. V dropped 2 bases and J dropped 2; count of bases not matched to a gene: 5. CDR1 MDHEN and CDR2 SYDVKM come from the germline V gene. The CDR3 covers 15 residues. Here the CDR3 DNA reads TGTGCCAGCAGTTTAAGTGGGGGGGGTCAAGAGACCCAGTACTTC. Residues: CASSLSGGGQETQYF.

V is TRBV6-5 and J is TRBJ1-2; D call uncertain. Trimming took off 0 bases at V and 1 base at J, with 12 bases between the two ends. The CDR3 has 16 amino acids. Looked up from germline, CDR1 is MNHEY and CDR2 is SVGAGI. CDR3 in amino acids: CASSYSGSNRNYGYTF. The DNA for the CDR3 is TGTGCCAGCAGTTACTCCGGGTCAAACCGTAACTATGGCTACACCTTC.

The chain combines TRBV5-1 with TRBJ2-1, with a tentative D call TRBD1 (6 bases). This CDR3 region has 16 residues. CDR1 SGHRS and CDR2 YFSETQ come from the germline V gene. Deletions cut 4 bases from V and 3 bases from J, with 17 bases between. CDR3: CASSPDSGQRYNEQFF. For the CDR3, the DNA is TGCGCCAGCAGCCCCGATTCCGGACAGCGCTACAATGAGCAGTTCTTC.

This clone was seen only a few times. V is TRBV7-9 and J is TRBJ1-1; D not resolved. CDR3 size: 15 residues. The germline V gene encodes CDR1 SEHNR and CDR2 FQNEAQ (reference sequence). Between the trimmed V and J ends, which lost 3 bases and 0 bases, there was a span of 11 bases. CDR3 in DNA: TGTGCCAGCAGCTTGGGGAGGAGTATGAACACTGAAGCTTTCTTT. Translated, it gives CASSLGRSMNTEAFF.